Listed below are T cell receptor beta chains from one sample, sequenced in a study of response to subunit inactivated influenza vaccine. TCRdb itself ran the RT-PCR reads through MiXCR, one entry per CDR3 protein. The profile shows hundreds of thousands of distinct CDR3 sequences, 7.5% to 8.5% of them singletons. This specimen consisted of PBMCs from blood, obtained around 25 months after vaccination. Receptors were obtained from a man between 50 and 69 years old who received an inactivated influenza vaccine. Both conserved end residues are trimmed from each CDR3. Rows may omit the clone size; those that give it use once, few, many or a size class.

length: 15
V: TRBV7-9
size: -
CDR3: ASSSRDGAASIYEQY

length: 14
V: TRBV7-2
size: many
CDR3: ASSLGPDPLRNIQY

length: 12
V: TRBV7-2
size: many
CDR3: ASSFSVSSYEQY

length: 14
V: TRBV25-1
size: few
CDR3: ASSDPGGSSSYEQY

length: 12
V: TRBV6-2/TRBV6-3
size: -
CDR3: ASKVSGAYNEQF

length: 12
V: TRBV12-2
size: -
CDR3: ASRLRTGYYGYT

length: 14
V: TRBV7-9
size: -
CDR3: ASSNAPGLVGHEQF

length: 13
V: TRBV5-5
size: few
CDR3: ASSWGQGAGQPQH

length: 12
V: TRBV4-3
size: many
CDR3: ASSDREGFNEQF

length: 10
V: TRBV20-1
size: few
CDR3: SARGSRDTQY

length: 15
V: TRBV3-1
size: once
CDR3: ASSSASGGASYNEQF

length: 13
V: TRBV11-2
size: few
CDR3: ASSTGGGLTDTQY

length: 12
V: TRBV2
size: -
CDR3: ASSGGSLYNEQF

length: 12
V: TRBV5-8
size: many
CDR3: ASSPWKLAGELF

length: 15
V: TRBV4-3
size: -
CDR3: ASSQVYADRATDTQY

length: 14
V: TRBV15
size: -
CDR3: ATSGERGISYNEQF

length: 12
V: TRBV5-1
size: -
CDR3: ASSSAGNQETQY

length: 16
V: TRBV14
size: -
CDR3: ASSQEPAQGASLGEQF

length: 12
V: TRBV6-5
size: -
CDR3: ASSYFGAGVEAF

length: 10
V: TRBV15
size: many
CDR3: ATSRDHQPQH

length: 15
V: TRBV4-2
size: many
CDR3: ASSQVELAGNTGELF

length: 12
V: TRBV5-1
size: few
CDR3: ASSTRGNTGELF

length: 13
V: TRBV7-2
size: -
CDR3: ASSLQLANTGELF

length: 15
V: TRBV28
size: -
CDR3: ASSLRTGKHGANVLT

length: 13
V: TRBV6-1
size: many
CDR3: ASSPRDRGDEKLF

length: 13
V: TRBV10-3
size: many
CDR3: AISESGVSTDTQY

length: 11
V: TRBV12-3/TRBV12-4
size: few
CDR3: ASSQDSRYGYT

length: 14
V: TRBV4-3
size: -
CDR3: ASSQTGMTSNEKLF

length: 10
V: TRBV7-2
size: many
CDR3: ASSLGGYTQY

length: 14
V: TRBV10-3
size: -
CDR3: AISSLGLTNTGELF

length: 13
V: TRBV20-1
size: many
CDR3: SAVLRGIFNQPQH

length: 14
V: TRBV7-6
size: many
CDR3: ASSLGLAESTDTQY

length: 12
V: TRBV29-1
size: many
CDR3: SAAGQLDSYEQY

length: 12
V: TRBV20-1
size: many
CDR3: SARPLARADTQY

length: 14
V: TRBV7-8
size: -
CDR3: ASSLADRGITDTQY

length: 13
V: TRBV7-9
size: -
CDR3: ASSAIAAGSSPLH

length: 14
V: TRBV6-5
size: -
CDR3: ASSYFGLAGYNEQF

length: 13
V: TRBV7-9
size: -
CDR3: ASSLEGQGEDEQF

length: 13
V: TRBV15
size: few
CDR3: ATSSGGTSTDTQY

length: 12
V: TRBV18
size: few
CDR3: ASSPGQRTTEAF